The 22 T cell receptor beta chains presented below share a single source sample, sequenced in a study of metastatic and nonmetastatic thyroid tumors. Until they underwent thyroid surgery, no patient had received any treatment. TCRdb re-clonotyped the PCR reads via MiXCR. The data show some 15,000 clones, more than 3% seen once. Sequencing input: tumor tissue. Receptor source: a female donor with papillary thyroid cancer or a benign thyroid nodule (not recorded which). Some clones in this sample may be carry-over from other donors' samples.

There are a few counts of this clone. J is TRBJ2-7 and V is TRBV20-1; 7 bases match TRBD2. The trim removed 5 bases at V and 0 bases at J, leaving 4 bases unmatched. The CDR3 totals 13 residues. CDR1 and CDR2 from the germline V gene are DFQATT and SNEGSKA (reference sequence). The CDR3 sequence is CSALRDYSYEQYF. Written as DNA, the CDR3 is TGCAGTGCTCTCCGGGACTACTCCTACGAGCAGTACTTC.

This clone was seen only a few times. The chain uses TRBV11-3 and TRBJ2-2; 11 bases are a match to TRBD2. Trimming at V came to 4 bases and at J to 4 bases, leaving 14 bases not matched to a gene. The CDR3 spans 19 residues. CDR1 and CDR2 from the germline V gene are SGHNT and YENEEA. CDR3 DNA: TGTGCCAGCAGCTCCCTCCTGATAGCGGGAGGGCCGTTCACCGGGGAGCTGTTTTTT. It encodes CASSSLLIAGGPFTGELFF.

The V gene is TRBV27, the J gene TRBJ1-3; D is uncertain. The CDR3 is 15 residues long. Germline V gene data show CDR1 as MNHEY and CDR2 as SMNVEV (reference sequence). The V gene lost 0 bases and the J gene lost 2 bases, with 8 bases spanning the gap. CDR3 region: CASSLSRATGNTIYF. DNA of the CDR3: TGTGCCAGCAGTTTATCTAGGGCGACTGGAAACACCATATATTTT.

The chain has TRBV7-9 and TRBJ2-3, with TRBD2 matching over 9 bases. Germline CDR1 is SEHNR and CDR2 is FQNEAQ (reference sequence). Trimming removed 5 bases from V and 8 bases from J; junction bases left unmatched: 5. The CDR3 consists of 13 residues. CDR3 in DNA: TGTGCCAGCAGCCGACTAGCGGAGACTACGCAGTATTTT. This sequence encodes CASSRLAETTQYF.

This clone came up many times. DNA for the CDR3: TGTGCCAGCAGTGATGACAGACTCCACTCCTACGAGCAGTACTTC. This gives the protein CASSDDRLHSYEQYF. The rearrangement joins TRBV6-1 to TRBJ2-7; possible D gene TRBD1, 5 bases. This CDR3 has 15 residues. Germline CDR1 is MNHNS and CDR2 is SASEGT. The ends were cut back, 3 bases at V and 0 bases at J, with 12 bases in the middle.

This clone was detected a few times. J is TRBJ2-3 and V is TRBV7-8, with TRBD1 matching over 8 bases. There are 15 residues in the CDR3. From germline, CDR1 is SGHVS and CDR2 FQNEAQ. With 4 bases clipped from V and 3 bases from J, the junction kept 6 bases outside the gene matches. CDR3 nucleotides: TGTGCCAGCAGCTCGACAGGGGTTAAGACAGATACGCAGTATTTT. Its protein product is CASSSTGVKTDTQYF.

The chain uses TRBV27 and TRBJ1-2, with D unresolved. The CDR3 spans 14 residues. Trimming cost V 6 bases and J 7 bases, with 18 bases left between them. The germline V gene has CDR1 MNHEY and CDR2 SMNVEV (reference sequence). CDR3 DNA sequence: TGTGCCAGCAGCCATTCGACCGGGGAAGGTGGCTACACCTTC. This encodes CASSHSTGEGGYTF.

The rearrangement joins TRBV2 to TRBJ2-1, with D maybe TRBD1 (5 bases). Between the trimmed V and J ends, which lost 6 bases and 5 bases, there was a span of 17 bases. Germline V lookup: CDR1 SNHLY, CDR2 FYNNEI. The CDR3 length is 15 residues. CDR3 region: CASRPHNQGDNEQFF. CDR3 bases: TGTGCCAGCAGACCCCACAACCAAGGGGACAATGAGCAGTTCTTC.

The V call is TRBV6-4, the J call TRBJ1-1; D might be TRBD1 (5 bases). Germline V gene data show CDR1 as MRHNA and CDR2 as SNTAGT. CDR3 length: 13 amino acids. Trimming pared 2 bases from V and 2 bases from J, leaving 6 bases between. The CDR3: CASSDRDNTEAFF. CDR3 coding DNA: TGTGCCAGCAGTGACCGGGACAACACTGAAGCTTTCTTT.

This clone was counted only a few times. This chain connects TRBV7-6 to TRBJ2-1; 11 positions match TRBD2. Trimming at V came to 5 bases and at J to 0 bases, leaving 9 bases not matched to a gene. The germline gives CDR1 SGHVS, CDR2 FNYEAQ. The CDR3 contains 18 residues. CDR3 nucleotides: TGTGCCAGCAGCCTAAACCCCACTAGCGGGAGCTCCTACAATGAGCAGTTCTTC. As protein: CASSLNPTSGSSYNEQFF.

The chain has TRBV28 and TRBJ1-2; D unclear. Germline CDR1 and CDR2: MDHEN and SYDVKM. The V and J ends lost 4 bases and 3 bases respectively, with 21 bases between them. The CDR3 sequence is 17 residues long. CDR3 amino acids: CASSSAPPVTVYYGYTF. The CDR3 region has the DNA TGTGCCAGCAGTTCCGCCCCTCCCGTTACAGTATACTATGGCTACACCTTC.

There are a few counts of this clone. V is TRBV5-1 and J is TRBJ2-2, with TRBD2 matching 8 bases. CDR1 is SGHRS, CDR2 YFSETQ, per germline. V lost 4 bases and J lost 8; bases outside the gene matches: 7. CDR3 length: 14 residues. The CDR3 loop reads CASSEAGDRGELFF. CDR3 DNA: TGCGCCAGCAGCGAAGCGGGAGATAGGGGGGAGCTGTTTTTT.

J is TRBJ2-3 and V is TRBV24-1, with a possible D match to TRBD2 (6 bases). Trimming removed 4 bases from V and 4 bases from J, with 14 bases in between. This CDR3 is built from 15 residues. Germline CDR1 and CDR2: KGHDR and SFDVKD. This CDR3 reads CATSEARRAADTQYF. The CDR3 coding sequence is TGTGCCACCAGTGAGGCGAGGAGGGCCGCAGATACGCAGTATTTT.

This clone appeared a few times. This rearrangement joins TRBV5-1 to TRBJ2-3; 7 bases are a match to TRBD2. CDR3 length equals 16 residues. V dropped 3 bases and J dropped 3; count of bases not matched to a gene: 10. In germline, CDR1 is SGHRS, CDR2 YFSETQ. CDR3 in DNA: TGCGCCAGCAGCTATACAGCCAGCGGGGATACAGATACGCAGTATTTT. The encoded protein is CASSYTASGDTDTQYF.

Only a few counts were recorded for this clone. The V call is TRBV6-1, the J call TRBJ1-1, with a weak D call TRBD1 (5 bases). V lost 10 bases to trimming and J lost 11 bases, with 17 bases between them. The CDR3 is 11 residues long. Looked up from germline, CDR1 is MNHNS and CDR2 is SASEGT. In nucleotides, the CDR3 is TGTGCCATCGGGACTGCCACGACCGCTTTCTTT. This encodes CAIGTATTAFF.

This clone has just one count. Without the conserved terminal phenylalanine or tryptophan, this CDR3 likely stems from a read error. This CDR3 reads CASSNRDRSTDRQYL. CDR3 DNA sequence: TGTGCCAGCAGTAACCGGGACAGGAGCACAGATAGGCAGTATTTG. This rearrangement joins TRBV6-2 or TRBV6-3 to TRBJ2-3, with 8 positions matching TRBD1. Germline V gives CDR1 MNHEY, CDR2 SVGEGT. This CDR3 has 15 amino acids.

This clone was detected only a few times. A junction boundary mismatches the germline segment, possibly from a read error. In the same sample, other DNA sequences code for this CDR3. V gene TRBV24-1 combines with J gene TRBJ2-1, with TRBD1 matching 9 bases. The germline V gene has CDR1 KGHDR and CDR2 SFDVKD. The CDR3 runs 13 residues. CDR3 loop: CGTRDRVSKEQFF. CDR3 coding DNA: TGTGGCACCCGGGACAGGGTTTCCAAGGAGCAGTTCTTC.

This clone was seen only a few times. This chain connects TRBV5-1 to TRBJ2-1; tentative D call: TRBD1 (5 bases). This CDR3 has 16 amino acids. Looked up from germline, CDR1 is SGHRS and CDR2 is YFSETQ. Trimming shortened V by 4 bases and J by 4 bases, and 18 bases separated the two germline ends. The CDR3 is CASSRRASTDYNEQFF. In DNA form, the CDR3 reads TGCGCCAGCAGCCGTCGAGCTTCGACAGATTACAATGAGCAGTTCTTC.

The genes are TRBV28 and TRBJ1-2; no definite D call. V was shortened by 2 bases and J by 4 bases, with 5 bases between the two germline ends. Germline-derived CDR1 and CDR2 are MDHEN and SYDVKM. The CDR3 is 12 amino acids. The CDR3 DNA reads TGTGCCAGCAGTTTAGGCAGCTATGGCTACACCTTC. Amino acids: CASSLGSYGYTF.

This clone is medium-sized in the sample. This rearrangement joins TRBV25-1 to TRBJ2-7, with 9 bases that match TRBD1. The V and J ends lost 0 bases and 7 bases, in that order; junction bases with no gene match: 7. Germline V gene lookup returns CDR1 MGHDK and CDR2 SYGVNS. The CDR3 has 15 amino acids. The CDR3 here is CASSEYLTGGGEQYF. DNA of the CDR3: TGTGCCAGCAGTGAATATCTCACAGGGGGCGGAGAGCAGTACTTC.

This clone was detected only a few times. The rearrangement uses TRBV6-1 and TRBJ2-7; D is unclear. V lost 5 bases and J 2 bases, leaving 13 bases between the germline ends. This CDR3 is built from 14 residues. Germline V gives CDR1 MNHNS, CDR2 SASEGT. CDR3 in DNA: TGTGCCAGCAGTCCCGACTTCTTAACCTACGAGCAGTACTTC. Encoded protein: CASSPDFLTYEQYF.

The J gene is TRBJ1-4, the V gene TRBV19; maybe TRBD1 (5 bases). Trimming removed 5 bases from V and 5 bases from J, with 9 bases in between. Germline values: CDR1 LNHDA, CDR2 SQIVND (reference sequence). CDR3 size: 13 residues. Here the CDR3 reads CASSRQQNEKLFF. In nucleotides, the CDR3 is TGTGCCAGTAGTCGACAGCAGAATGAAAAACTGTTTTTT.